Below, 20 T cell receptor beta chains from the same sample are listed, as sequenced in a study of breast tumors, draining lymph nodes, adjacent tissues. Axillary draining lymph nodes of breast cancer patients supplied the node samples. Each CDR3 protein gets one entry after TCRdb re-called the multiplex PCR reads with MiXCR. This sample has about 180,000 distinct CDR3 sequences, with 30% to 35% found just once. Sample: axillary lymph node tissue. The receptor source for this set is a female donor with breast cancer. Some clones in this sample may be carry-over from other donors' samples.

The genes are TRBV7-3 and TRBJ2-5; tentative D call: TRBD2 (6 bases). The V gene lost 9 bases and the J gene lost 7 bases, with 12 bases spanning the gap. In germline, CDR1 is SGHTA, CDR2 FQGTGA. This CDR3 contains 11 residues. In DNA, the CDR3 is TGTGCCAGTGCGGAGGAGGGGACCCAGTACTTC. This translates into CASAEEGTQYF.

This clonotype was observed at least ten times. It may be a read error: a sequence one base away is much more abundant. The CDR3 reads CASSLEGGWHPQHF. CDR3 coding DNA: TGCGCCAGCAGCTTGGAAGGGGGTTGGCACCCCCAGCATTTT. J is TRBJ1-5 and V is TRBV5-1; possible D gene TRBD1, 6 bases. This CDR3 spans 14 amino acids. CDR1 is SGHRS and CDR2 is YFSETQ in the germline V gene. With 0 bases removed from V and 10 bases from J, the gap between germline ends came to 14 bases.

This chain uses TRBV15 with TRBJ2-7; a possible D gene is TRBD1 (6 bases). The CDR3 is 15 residues long. Per germline, CDR1 LNHNV and CDR2 YYDKDF (reference sequence). The ends were cut back, 3 bases at V and 0 bases at J, with 12 bases in the middle. The CDR3 DNA reads TGTGCCACCAGCAGCCCCGACAGGACCTCCTACGAGCAGTACTTC. This gives the protein CATSSPDRTSYEQYF.

This clonotype was seen only a few times. This sequence joins TRBV6-1 and TRBJ2-1; 7 nucleotides match TRBD1. Germline V lookup: CDR1 MNHNS, CDR2 SASEGT. The trim removed 3 bases at V and 2 bases at J, leaving 4 bases unmatched. CDR3 length: 15 amino acids. The CDR3 protein is CASSELGQTYNEQFF. For the CDR3, the DNA is TGTGCCAGCAGTGAGCTGGGACAGACCTACAATGAGCAGTTCTTC.

This clonotype showed up many times. A read error may explain this, as a much larger clone is one base away. This sequence joins TRBV7-7 and TRBJ1-6; TRBD1 might be the D (5 bases). The CDR3 totals 14 residues. Germline CDR1 reads SSHAT; CDR2 reads FNYEAQ (reference sequence). The CDR3 DNA follows: TGTGCTAGCAGCTTAGGGACGGGGAATTTACCCCTCCACTTT. This encodes CASSLGTGNLPLHF.

This clonotype has at least ten counts. V and J are TRBV4-2 and TRBJ2-7; D gene ambiguous. Trimming took off 4 bases at V and 7 bases at J, with 14 bases between the two ends. Germline loops: CDR1 LGHNA, CDR2 YNFKEQ. This CDR3 region has 13 residues. CDR3 DNA: TGTGCCAGCAGCCCTGACTTGGAAACAGAGCAGTACTTC. It yields the protein CASSPDLETEQYF.

This clonotype was seen many times. At one boundary the junction diverges from the germline segment, which might be a read error. The rearrangement uses TRBV20-1 and TRBJ2-5, with D unresolved. Germline V CDR1 and CDR2: DFQATT, SNEGSKA (reference sequence). The CDR3 length is 11 residues. The CDR3 coding sequence is TGCAGTGCTAGAAACCAAGAGACCCAGTCCTTC. Translating it yields CSARNQETQSF.

The chain is built from TRBV20-1 and TRBJ1-5; D gene unclear. Trimming shortened V by 0 bases and J by 11 bases, and 20 bases separated the two germline ends. Germline V gives CDR1 DFQATT, CDR2 SNEGSKA (reference sequence). The CDR3 covers 15 residues. The CDR3 DNA reads TGCAGTGCTAGAGAGGGGAGGCTAGCCCAGGAGACCCAGCATTTT. The encoded protein is CSAREGRLAQETQHF.

This clonotype was observed a handful of times. V gene TRBV6-1 combines with J gene TRBJ1-2; unclear D gene. V shed 1 base and J shed 3 bases, with 12 bases lying between them. Per germline, CDR1 MNHNS and CDR2 SASEGT. CDR3 length: 15 residues. This CDR3 reads CASSEGSVGYYGYTF. For the CDR3, the DNA is TGTGCCAGCAGTGAAGGGTCAGTAGGATACTATGGCTACACCTTC.

On this clonotype: Given a much more abundant clone one base away, this may be a read error. The chain has TRBV19 and TRBJ1-1; D is possibly TRBD1 (6 bases). Germline V gene sequence: CDR1 LNHDA, CDR2 SQIVND (reference sequence). The V and J ends lost 4 bases and 7 bases respectively, with 13 bases between them. This CDR3 contains 13 residues. The CDR3 protein is CASSRVGGSEAFF. The CDR3 region has the DNA TGTGCCAGTAGTAGGGTGGGGGGCAGTGAAGCTTTCTTT.

This CDR3 reads CASRPTRSGSGYTF. The CDR3 bases are TGTGCCAGCAGACCCACGAGGTCAGGGAGTGGCTACACCTTC. V and J are TRBV6-1 and TRBJ1-2; D might be TRBD1 (5 bases). This CDR3 is 14 amino acids long. Germline V gene sequence: CDR1 MNHNS, CDR2 SASEGT. Deletions cut 6 bases from V and 7 bases from J, with 18 bases between.

As DNA, the CDR3 is TGTGCCAGTAGTAGGGTGACCGGGACAGTGAGTGGAGGGGAGCTGTTTTTT. Its translation: CASSRVTGTVSGGELFF. The chain joins TRBV19 to TRBJ2-2; 7 nucleotides agree with TRBD1. V dropped 4 bases and J dropped 8; count of bases not matched to a gene: 16. This CDR3 region has 17 residues. Per germline, CDR1 LNHDA and CDR2 SQIVND (reference sequence).

This clonotype turned up a few times. A read error is possible here, since a much larger clone lies one base away. The rearrangement uses TRBV6-4 and TRBJ1-5; D remains ambiguous. V lost 5 bases to trimming and J lost 4 bases, with 9 bases between them. The CDR3 loop spans 13 amino acids. The germline CDR1 and CDR2 sequences are MRHNA and SNTAGT. The CDR3 sequence: CASSPQENQPQHF. Written as DNA, the CDR3 is TGTGCCAGCAGTCCGCAGGAAAATCAGCCCCAGCATTTT.

The sample holds many counts of this clonotype. The chain's CDR3 is CASSRGSSGNTIYF. The CDR3 DNA sequence: TGTGCCAGCAGTCGGGGGTCCTCTGGAAACACCATATATTTT. The rearrangement joins TRBV9 to TRBJ1-3, with D possibly TRBD1 on 5 matching bases. The CDR3 sequence is 14 residues long. Germline values: CDR1 SGDLS, CDR2 YYNGEE. V lost 5 bases, J lost 0 bases, and 9 bases lay in between.

In this sample, this clonotype turned up many times. The rearrangement uses TRBV19 and TRBJ1-2, with D perhaps TRBD1 (5 bases). CDR1 is LNHDA, CDR2 SQIVND, per germline (reference sequence). V was trimmed by 3 bases and J by 3 bases, leaving 17 bases between them. This CDR3 spans 16 amino acids. For the CDR3, the DNA is TGTGCCAGTAGTATTCGGGCAGGGAGGGTTGACTATGGCTACACCTTC. It encodes CASSIRAGRVDYGYTF.

This clonotype was seen ten or more times. The V call is TRBV11-3, the J call TRBJ2-5, with D perhaps TRBD1 or TRBD2 (7 bases each). The V gene's germline CDR1 is SGHNT and CDR2 YENEEA. V was pared by 0 bases and J by 7 bases, with 15 bases between. There are 15 residues in the CDR3. The CDR3 protein is CASSLDLVRGGTQYF. In DNA form, the CDR3 reads TGTGCCAGCAGCTTAGATCTTGTCAGGGGGGGGACCCAGTACTTC.

This clonotype was seen ten or more times. The rearrangement joins TRBV7-9 to TRBJ2-5; no clear D. The CDR3 is 14 residues long. Germline assignment: CDR1 SEHNR and CDR2 FQNEAQ (reference sequence). Trimming took off 3 bases at V and 4 bases at J, with 12 bases between the two ends. The CDR3 region has the DNA TGTGCCAGCAGCTTCGGAACCGGCGTAGAGACCCAGTACTTC. It specifies CASSFGTGVETQYF.

The chain recombines TRBV7-3 with TRBJ2-3, with 9 bases that match TRBD2. This CDR3 contains 16 residues. From germline, CDR1 is SGHTA and CDR2 FQGTGA. The junction had 9 bases not matched to a gene; V was cut back by 5 bases and J by 3 bases. The CDR3 protein is CASSPAAGGNTDTQYF. The CDR3, as DNA: TGTGCCAGCAGCCCTGCGGCGGGGGGGAATACAGATACGCAGTATTTT.

This clonotype occurred a few times. The genes are TRBV18 and TRBJ2-1; D is undetermined. V gave up 2 bases and J gave up 2 bases, with 7 bases separating them. This CDR3 spans 14 amino acids. CDR1 is KGHSH, CDR2 LQKENI, per germline. The CDR3 sequence is CASSPTATYNEQFF. The DNA for the CDR3 is TGTGCCAGCTCACCAACAGCAACCTACAATGAGCAGTTCTTC.

This clonotype was counted once. A much bigger clone sits one base away, suggesting this may be a read error. The chain recombines TRBV9 with TRBJ2-1; 8 nucleotides line up with TRBD1. This CDR3 contains 15 residues. Germline CDR1 is SGDLS and CDR2 is YYNGEE. The CDR3: CASIVSGQGGNEQFF. DNA of the CDR3: TGTGCCAGCATCGTATCCGGACAGGGCGGCAATGAGCAGTTCTTC.